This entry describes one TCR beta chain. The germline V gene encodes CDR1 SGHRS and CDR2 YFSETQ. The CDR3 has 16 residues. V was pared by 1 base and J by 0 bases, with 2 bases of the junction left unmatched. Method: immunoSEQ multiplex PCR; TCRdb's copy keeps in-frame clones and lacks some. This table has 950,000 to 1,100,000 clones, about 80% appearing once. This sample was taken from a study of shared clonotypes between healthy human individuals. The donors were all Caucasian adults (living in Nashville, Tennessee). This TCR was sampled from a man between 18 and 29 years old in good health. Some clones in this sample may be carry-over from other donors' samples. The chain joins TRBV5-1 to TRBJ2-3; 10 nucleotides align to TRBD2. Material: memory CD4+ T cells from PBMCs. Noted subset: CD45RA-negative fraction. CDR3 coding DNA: TGCGCCAGCAGCTTGAGGACTAGCGGTAGCACAGATACGCAGTATTTT. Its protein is CASSLRTSGSTDTQYF.